These 16 T cell receptor beta chains were sequenced from one sample in a study of OX40 agonist ivuxolimab in advanced cancers. TCRdb's copy holds only in-frame clones and misses some; the assay was immunoSEQ multiplex PCR. Of approximately 160,000 clones in the sample, around 94% were seen once. Sample: CD4+ or CD8+ T cells sorted from blood, taken in a trial of the OX40 agonist ivuxolimab. These receptors all stem from an adult with an advanced solid tumor such as melanoma, head and neck, liver or kidney cancer.

The chain combines TRBV10-1 with TRBJ2-3; 11 bases are a match to TRBD2. The CDR3 extends over 16 amino acids. Germline V gene lookup returns CDR1 WNHNN and CDR2 SYGVQD (reference sequence). The V gene end was trimmed by 5 bases and the J gene end by 5 bases; junction bases not matched to a gene: 9. CDR3 nucleotides: TGCGCCAGCAGTCCCACCCTAGCGGGGGGTAGAGATACGCAGTATTTT. It specifies CASSPTLAGGRDTQYF.

The chain links TRBV6-6 to TRBJ2-7; D possibly corresponds to TRBD1 (5 bases). V lost 0 bases to trimming and J lost 2 bases, with 11 bases between them. This CDR3 has 15 amino acids. Germline V gene lookup returns CDR1 MNHNY and CDR2 SVGAGI (reference sequence). CDR3 in DNA: TGTGCCAGCAGTTACTCGGCAGGGTGGGCCTACGAGCAGTACTTC. This codes for CASSYSAGWAYEQYF.

This clone was seen only once. The chain recombines TRBV30 with TRBJ1-3; D is ambiguous. V dropped 4 bases and J dropped 7 bases, with 11 bases sitting between them. CDR1 and CDR2 (germline): GTSNPN, SVGIG (reference sequence). This CDR3 region has 12 residues. CDR3 coding DNA: TGTGCCTGGATTCGAGACGGGAACACCATATATTTT. Its translation is CAWIRDGNTIYF. The full variable domain, in which reference TRBV30 and TRBJ1-3 provide the parts outside the CDR3, is SQTIHQWPATLVQPVGSPLSLECTVEGTSNPNLYWYRQAAGRGLQLLFYSVGIGQISSEVPQNLSASRPQDRQFILSSKKLLLSDSGFYLCAWIRDGNTIYFGEGSWLTVV.

The chain is built from TRBV5-1 and TRBJ1-1; maybe TRBD1 (6 bases). Germline V gives CDR1 SGHRS, CDR2 YFSETQ. CDR3 size: 15 residues. V lost 1 base, J lost 2 bases, and 12 bases lay in between. The CDR3 sequence is CASSLPEQGNTEAFF. CDR3 in DNA: TGCGCCAGCAGCTTGCCGGAACAGGGTAACACTGAAGCTTTCTTT.

The rearrangement joins TRBV9 to TRBJ2-3, with D unclear. Germline V CDR1 and CDR2: SGDLS, YYNGEE. This CDR3 region has 15 residues. With 2 bases removed from V and 1 base from J, the gap between germline ends came to 11 bases. The CDR3 region is CASSVLGSGTDTQYF. The CDR3 DNA sequence: TGTGCCAGCAGCGTCCTCGGTAGTGGCACAGATACGCAGTATTTT. The full variable domain, with the rest looked up from reference TRBV9 and TRBJ2-3, is DSGVTQTPKHLITATGQRVTLRCSPRSGDLSVYWYQQSLDQGLQFLIQYYNGEERAKGNILERFSAQQFPDLHSELNLSSLELGDSALYFCASSVLGSGTDTQYFGPGTRLTVL.

This chain uses TRBV5-4 with TRBJ1-2; 9 bases are a match to TRBD1. CDR1 is SGHNT and CDR2 is YYREEE in the germline V gene (reference sequence). The CDR3 spans 14 residues. Trimming at V came to 3 bases and at J to 3 bases, leaving 3 bases not matched to a gene. CDR3 in amino acids: CASSWDRDDYGYTF. CDR3 sequence (DNA): TGTGCCAGCAGCTGGGACAGGGATGACTATGGCTACACCTTC. Together with reference TRBV5-4 and TRBJ1-2, the CDR3 gives the full variable domain: ETGVTQSPTHLIKTRGQQVTLRCSSQSGHNTVSWYQQALGQGPQFIFQYYREEENGRGNFPPRFSGLQFPNYSSELNVNALELDDSALYLCASSWDRDDYGYTFGSGTRLTVV.

This clone was seen once. The rearrangement joins TRBV18 to TRBJ1-2; D is undetermined. The CDR3 loop spans 14 amino acids. The germline V gene has CDR1 KGHSH and CDR2 LQKENI. Trimming removed 1 base at V and 4 bases at J, with 10 bases between. Written as DNA, the CDR3 is TGTGCCAGCTCACCACTCCCGGCCACCTATGGCTACACCTTC. It codes for CASSPLPATYGYTF.

The rearrangement joins TRBV7-2 to TRBJ1-4, with D possibly being TRBD1 (6 bases). Germline values: CDR1 SGHTA, CDR2 FQGNSA. This CDR3 comprises 14 residues. Trimming pared 5 bases from V and 7 bases from J, leaving 14 bases between. CDR3 nucleotides: TGTGCCAGCAGCCCCGGGGGGCGCGGTGAAAAACTGTTTTTT. It yields the protein CASSPGGRGEKLFF.

The chain is built from TRBV28 and TRBJ1-4; D is possibly TRBD1 (5 bases). Trimming shortened V by 11 bases and J by 8 bases, and 18 bases separated the two germline ends. CDR3 length: 13 amino acids. Germline lookup yields CDR1 MDHEN and CDR2 SYDVKM. The CDR3 sequence is CAGRGAGREKLFF. CDR3 sequence (DNA): TGTGCCGGACGCGGGGCTGGGAGGGAAAAACTGTTTTTT.

This chain joins TRBV19 and TRBJ2-5, with 8 bases identical to TRBD1. The CDR3 loop spans 16 amino acids. Germline CDR1 and CDR2: LNHDA and SQIVND (reference sequence). J was trimmed by 2 bases and V by 5 bases; bases with no gene match: 10. CDR3: CASSSAPGQDQETQYF. CDR3 DNA: TGTGCCAGTAGTTCCGCCCCGGGACAGGATCAAGAGACCCAGTACTTC.

V gene TRBV9 combines with J gene TRBJ2-5; D gene uncertain. This CDR3 region has 15 residues. CDR1 SGDLS and CDR2 YYNGEE come from the germline V gene. Trimming pared 0 bases from V and 5 bases from J, leaving 14 bases between. CDR3 sequence reads: CASSVDPARRETQYF. The CDR3 bases are TGTGCCAGCAGCGTAGACCCGGCAAGACGGGAGACCCAGTACTTC.

V gene TRBV9 combines with J gene TRBJ2-3; no reliable D call. Between the trimmed V and J ends, which lost 6 bases and 0 bases, there was a span of 8 bases. The CDR3 runs to 13 residues. Germline V gives CDR1 SGDLS, CDR2 YYNGEE. The CDR3 here is CASTEGSTDTQYF. DNA of the CDR3: TGTGCCAGCACGGAAGGTAGCACAGATACGCAGTATTTT.

The genes are TRBV9 and TRBJ1-2, with a possible D match to TRBD1 (5 bases). Germline CDR1 reads SGDLS; CDR2 reads YYNGEE. The CDR3 spans 14 residues. V was pared by 0 bases and J by 2 bases, with 8 bases between. CDR3 bases: TGTGCCAGCAGCGTAGAGGGGCACAACTATGGCTACACCTTC. It codes for CASSVEGHNYGYTF.

This chain joins TRBV5-4 and TRBJ1-1; D may be TRBD1 (5 bases). Between the trimmed V and J ends, which lost 3 bases and 2 bases, there was a span of 14 bases. The CDR3 is made up of 15 amino acids. The V gene's germline CDR1 is SGHNT and CDR2 YYREEE (reference sequence). The CDR3 DNA reads as TGTGCCAGCAGCTGGTTGGGACGGTTTAACACTGAAGCTTTCTTT. This translates into CASSWLGRFNTEAFF.

V and J are TRBV5-1 and TRBJ2-2, with 8 nucleotides matching TRBD1. Losses at the gene ends were 0 bases for V and 6 bases for J; bases not matched to a gene: 7. The CDR3 loop spans 16 amino acids. The germline V gene encodes CDR1 SGHRS and CDR2 YFSETQ. The CDR3 sequence is CASSLGLTGVAGELFF. CDR3 in DNA: TGCGCCAGCAGCTTGGGCTTGACAGGGGTGGCCGGGGAGCTGTTTTTT. Looking up the rest from reference TRBV5-1 and TRBJ2-2 gives the full variable domain: KAGVTQTPRYLIKTRGQQVTLSCSPISGHRSVSWYQQTPGQGLQFLFEYFSETQRNKGNFPGRFSGRQFSNSRSEMNVSTLELGDSALYLCASSLGLTGVAGELFFGEGSRLTVL.

This sequence joins TRBV29-1 and TRBJ1-3; D gene unclear. CDR3 length: 14 residues. V was cut by 7 bases and J by 3 bases, with 16 bases left in between. CDR1 and CDR2 (germline): SQVTM, ANQGSEA. CDR3 loop: CSAFLRDGGNTIYF. CDR3 DNA sequence: TGCAGCGCCTTCCTGAGGGATGGTGGAAACACCATATATTTT. Based on the CDR3 plus reference TRBV29-1 and TRBJ1-3, the full variable domain is SAVISQKPSRDICQRGTSLTIQCQVDSQVTMMFWYRQQPGQSLTLIATANQGSEATYESGFVIDKFPISRPNLTFSTLTVSNMSPEDSSIYLCSAFLRDGGNTIYFGEGSWLTVV.